Sequencing of this T cell receptor beta chain was carried out in a study of blood T cell repertoires in COVID-19. This table comes from immunoSEQ multiplex PCR, and its TCRdb copy is limited to in-frame clones, with some not included. The data show more than 55,000 clones, over 60% seen once. After removal of 3 bases from V and 6 bases from J, the junction contained 0 bases not matched to a gene. CDR3 size: 13 residues. Germline V gene data show CDR1 as SGHNT and CDR2 as YYREEE (reference sequence). The V gene is TRBV5-4, the J gene TRBJ2-1, with 10 bases that match TRBD1. The sample was peripheral blood. This receptor was obtained from a woman aged 45 to 65 with active or convalescent COVID-19. CDR3 loop: CASSWTGGNEQFF. CDR3 bases: TGTGCCAGCAGCTGGACAGGGGGCAATGAGCAGTTCTTC. The entire variable domain, with the rest obtained from reference TRBV5-4 and TRBJ2-1, is as follows: ETGVTQSPTHLIKTRGQQVTLRCSSQSGHNTVSWYQQALGQGPQFIFQYYREEENGRGNFPPRFSGLQFPNYSSELNVNALELDDSALYLCASSWTGGNEQFFGPGTRLTVL.